The rows below give T cell receptor beta chains drawn from one sample of a study of blood T cells in healthy people across ages. MiXCR, applied by TCRdb to the 5' RACE reads, yields one record per CDR3 protein. The sample has more than 700,000 distinct CDR3 sequences; less than 70% are singletons. What was sequenced was blood. The receptors shown here come from a man at least 80 years old in good health. Both conserved end residues are part of each CDR3. Fields, in order: D gene, clone size, V gene, J gene, CDR3 DNA, CDR3 protein. D genes are given only for firm matches. Clone size, where shown, is once, few, many, or a class for clones that have expanded.

D gene: .
clone size: .
V gene: TRBV27
J gene: TRBJ2-1
CDR3 DNA: TGTGCCAGCAGTCCCATGGGACTTGGGGGCCATGAGCAGTTCTTC
CDR3 protein: CASSPMGLGGHEQFF

D gene: TRBD1
clone size: .
V gene: TRBV5-1
J gene: TRBJ2-1
CDR3 DNA: TGCGCCAGCAGCGGGGGACAGCGGAACAATGAGCAGTTCTTC
CDR3 protein: CASSGGQRNNEQFF

D gene: .
clone size: .
V gene: TRBV6-1
J gene: TRBJ2-7
CDR3 DNA: TGTGCCAGCAGATACAGGGTAAGCTCCTACGAGCAGTACTTC
CDR3 protein: CASRYRVSSYEQYF

D gene: .
clone size: .
V gene: TRBV29-1
J gene: TRBJ2-2
CDR3 DNA: TGCAGCGCCCTGACTAGCGGGGAGCTGTTTTTT
CDR3 protein: CSALTSGELFF

D gene: .
clone size: .
V gene: TRBV9
J gene: TRBJ2-3
CDR3 DNA: TGTGCCAGCAGCGTAGGAATCCACAGATACGCGTATTTT
CDR3 protein: CASSVGIHRYAYF

D gene: .
clone size: .
V gene: TRBV7-2
J gene: TRBJ2-5
CDR3 DNA: TGTGCCAGCAGACAACCAGGGAAAGAGACCCAGTACTTC
CDR3 protein: CASRQPGKETQYF

D gene: .
clone size: many
V gene: TRBV6-6
J gene: TRBJ2-1
CDR3 DNA: TGTGCCAGCAGTTACTCTAGCGGAAGCTCCTACAATGAGCAGTTCTTC
CDR3 protein: CASSYSSGSSYNEQFF

D gene: .
clone size: .
V gene: TRBV4-2
J gene: TRBJ1-4
CDR3 DNA: TGTGCCAGCAGCCAAGCGTCCACAGGGTCCAATGAAAAACTGTTTTTT
CDR3 protein: CASSQASTGSNEKLFF

D gene: .
clone size: .
V gene: TRBV20-1
J gene: TRBJ1-2
CDR3 DNA: TGCAGTGCGTCAGACCGGGATGGCTACACCTTC
CDR3 protein: CSASDRDGYTF

D gene: .
clone size: .
V gene: TRBV20-1
J gene: TRBJ1-1
CDR3 DNA: TGCAGTGCTAGGGACACCCTTCGTGAAGCTTTCTTT
CDR3 protein: CSARDTLREAFF

D gene: .
clone size: .
V gene: TRBV12-3/TRBV12-4
J gene: TRBJ2-7
CDR3 DNA: TGTGCCAGCAGTTTTTCCCGAAGCTCCTACGAGCAGTACTTC
CDR3 protein: CASSFSRSSYEQYF

D gene: TRBD2
clone size: few
V gene: TRBV29-1
J gene: TRBJ2-7
CDR3 DNA: TGCAGCGTGGTACTAGCGGGGATGACCTACGAGCAGTACTTC
CDR3 protein: CSVVLAGMTYEQYF

D gene: .
clone size: few
V gene: TRBV25-1
J gene: TRBJ1-4
CDR3 DNA: TGTGCCAGCAGTGTCGGGAGGGGCCCTGAAAAACTGTTTTTT
CDR3 protein: CASSVGRGPEKLFF

D gene: .
clone size: .
V gene: TRBV5-1
J gene: TRBJ1-2
CDR3 DNA: TGCGCCAGCAGCGTCGGACAGACGCTTAACTATGGCTACACCTTC
CDR3 protein: CASSVGQTLNYGYTF

D gene: .
clone size: few
V gene: TRBV5-1
J gene: TRBJ2-1
CDR3 DNA: TGCGCCAGCAGCTTGGAGGCGGCGAGCTCCTACAATGAGCAGTTCTTC
CDR3 protein: CASSLEAASSYNEQFF

D gene: TRBD1
clone size: .
V gene: TRBV15
J gene: TRBJ1-5
CDR3 DNA: TGTGCCACCAGCAGAGCCTTAGCTTGGGACAGAGGCAATCAGCCCCAGCATTTT
CDR3 protein: CATSRALAWDRGNQPQHF

D gene: .
clone size: .
V gene: TRBV7-6
J gene: TRBJ2-7
CDR3 DNA: TGTGCCAGCAGGTACCGGGGCAGGGGCGAGCAGTACTTC
CDR3 protein: CASRYRGRGEQYF

D gene: .
clone size: .
V gene: TRBV3-1
J gene: TRBJ2-7
CDR3 DNA: TGTGCCAGCAGCCAAGAGAACGAGCAGTACTTC
CDR3 protein: CASSQENEQYF

D gene: TRBD2
clone size: .
V gene: TRBV20-1
J gene: TRBJ2-5
CDR3 DNA: TGCAGTGCTCCGGGACTAGTGGGTGTGTACCAAGAGACCCAGTACTTC
CDR3 protein: CSAPGLVGVYQETQYF

D gene: .
clone size: few
V gene: TRBV6-6
J gene: TRBJ2-7
CDR3 DNA: TGTGCCAGCAGTTACCTGGCAGGGAGCTCCTACGAGCAGTACTTC
CDR3 protein: CASSYLAGSSYEQYF

D gene: TRBD2
clone size: .
V gene: TRBV28
J gene: TRBJ2-1
CDR3 DNA: TGTGCCAGCAGTTTAGGGTCGACTAGCGGGATATCGGAGACCCAGTTCTTC
CDR3 protein: CASSLGSTSGISETQFF

D gene: .
clone size: once
V gene: TRBV2
J gene: TRBJ2-3
CDR3 DNA: TGTGCCAGACAGGACGGAGCACGCACAGATACGCAGTATTTT
CDR3 protein: CARQDGARTDTQYF

D gene: .
clone size: .
V gene: TRBV20-1
J gene: TRBJ1-2
CDR3 DNA: TGCAGTGCCCGAGGGGTCTATGGCTACACCTTC
CDR3 protein: CSARGVYGYTF

D gene: .
clone size: .
V gene: TRBV7-8
J gene: TRBJ2-7
CDR3 DNA: TGTGCCAGCAGCCCCAAGCTGGGGTACGAGCAGTACTTC
CDR3 protein: CASSPKLGYEQYF

D gene: .
clone size: .
V gene: TRBV7-9
J gene: TRBJ2-1
CDR3 DNA: TGTGCCAGCAGCTTATCGGAATTCGAGCAGTTCTTC
CDR3 protein: CASSLSEFEQFF

D gene: .
clone size: .
V gene: TRBV20-1
J gene: TRBJ1-5
CDR3 DNA: TGCAGTGCACCCTTAGTGGGGGCGCGAAGCAATCAGCCCCAGCATTTT
CDR3 protein: CSAPLVGARSNQPQHF

D gene: .
clone size: .
V gene: TRBV7-9
J gene: TRBJ2-1
CDR3 DNA: TGTGCCAGCAGCTCTCTGGTTCCTTCCCTAGCTGGGGAGCAGTTCTTC
CDR3 protein: CASSSLVPSLAGEQFF

D gene: .
clone size: .
V gene: TRBV20-1
J gene: TRBJ1-1
CDR3 DNA: TGCAGTGCTAGAGATCCCTCAAACACTGAAGCTTTCTTT
CDR3 protein: CSARDPSNTEAFF

D gene: TRBD2
clone size: .
V gene: TRBV4-1
J gene: TRBJ2-7
CDR3 DNA: TGCGCCAGCAGCCAAGATCTTTTCGGACTAGAGAAATCTCGCGAGCAGTACTTC
CDR3 protein: CASSQDLFGLEKSREQYF

D gene: .
clone size: .
V gene: TRBV6-1
J gene: TRBJ2-3
CDR3 DNA: TGTGCCGCCGACGGGCAGGGGTTCACAGATACGCAGTATTTT
CDR3 protein: CAADGQGFTDTQYF

D gene: TRBD1
clone size: .
V gene: TRBV4-3
J gene: TRBJ2-7
CDR3 DNA: TGCGCCAGCAGCCAAGAGGTGCGACAGGGGGCCGTCGAGCAGTACTTC
CDR3 protein: CASSQEVRQGAVEQYF

D gene: TRBD1
clone size: .
V gene: TRBV5-1
J gene: TRBJ2-3
CDR3 DNA: TGCGCCAGCAGCTCCGGGACAGGGCGGAGCACAGATACGCAGTATTTT
CDR3 protein: CASSSGTGRSTDTQYF

D gene: TRBD1
clone size: .
V gene: TRBV29-1
J gene: TRBJ2-1
CDR3 DNA: TGCAGCGCTGGAAGACAGGGATCCTACAATGAGCAGTTCTTC
CDR3 protein: CSAGRQGSYNEQFF

D gene: .
clone size: few
V gene: TRBV7-2
J gene: TRBJ2-6
CDR3 DNA: TGTGCCAGCAGCTCTATTCAGGAGTTCTCTGGGGCCAACGTCCTGACTTTC
CDR3 protein: CASSSIQEFSGANVLTF

D gene: .
clone size: .
V gene: TRBV7-9
J gene: TRBJ2-7
CDR3 DNA: TGTGCCAGCAGCCAAGGCCCTAGCTCCTACGAGCAGTACTTC
CDR3 protein: CASSQGPSSYEQYF

D gene: .
clone size: .
V gene: TRBV29-1
J gene: TRBJ1-5
CDR3 DNA: TGCAGCGTTGTAGCCGGAGCGAATCAGCCCCAGCATTTT
CDR3 protein: CSVVAGANQPQHF

D gene: TRBD1
clone size: .
V gene: TRBV5-1
J gene: TRBJ2-5
CDR3 DNA: TGCGCCAGCAGCCCCGGACAGGGGGCGATAAGGATAGGAGAGACCCAGTACTTC
CDR3 protein: CASSPGQGAIRIGETQYF

D gene: .
clone size: .
V gene: TRBV27
J gene: TRBJ2-1
CDR3 DNA: TGTGCCAGCAGTTGGACAGAGCAGTTCTTC
CDR3 protein: CASSWTEQFF

D gene: .
clone size: once
V gene: TRBV20-1
J gene: TRBJ2-7
CDR3 DNA: TGCAGTGCTAGAGTCCCTGGGGTTGGCGAGCAGTACTTC
CDR3 protein: CSARVPGVGEQYF

D gene: .
clone size: .
V gene: TRBV20-1
J gene: TRBJ1-2
CDR3 DNA: TGCAGTGCTAGGATTCCAGAACTCTATGGCTACACCTTC
CDR3 protein: CSARIPELYGYTF

D gene: .
clone size: .
V gene: TRBV12-3/TRBV12-4
J gene: TRBJ2-4
CDR3 DNA: TGTGCCAGCAGCCCCCGGGGTCTGGACAAAAACATTCAGTACTTC
CDR3 protein: CASSPRGLDKNIQYF

D gene: TRBD2
clone size: .
V gene: TRBV11-2
J gene: TRBJ2-5
CDR3 DNA: TGTGCCAGCAGCTTACAGGTCAGCGGGAGAGCAGAGACCCAGTACTTC
CDR3 protein: CASSLQVSGRAETQYF

D gene: .
clone size: .
V gene: TRBV3-1
J gene: TRBJ1-2
CDR3 DNA: TGTGCCAGCAGCCATCGGACAGCTCGCCTTGGGGTCAACTATGGCTACACCTTC
CDR3 protein: CASSHRTARLGVNYGYTF

D gene: TRBD1
clone size: .
V gene: TRBV15
J gene: TRBJ2-1
CDR3 DNA: TGTGCCACCAGCAGTCCCCGGGACAGGGAATACGATGAGCAGTTCTTC
CDR3 protein: CATSSPRDREYDEQFF

D gene: .
clone size: few
V gene: TRBV27
J gene: TRBJ2-5
CDR3 DNA: TGTGCCAGCAGTTTGTTGGGCGCAGGACCACAAGAGACCCAGTACTTC
CDR3 protein: CASSLLGAGPQETQYF

D gene: .
clone size: few
V gene: TRBV28
J gene: TRBJ2-7
CDR3 DNA: TGTGCCAGCAGTCTATTCCAACAGGGCCCCAGCTCCTACGAGCAGTACTTC
CDR3 protein: CASSLFQQGPSSYEQYF

D gene: TRBD2
clone size: .
V gene: TRBV18
J gene: TRBJ2-3
CDR3 DNA: TGTGCCAGCTCACCACCGTCCAGCGGGAGTACAGATACGCAGTATTTT
CDR3 protein: CASSPPSSGSTDTQYF

D gene: .
clone size: .
V gene: TRBV29-1
J gene: TRBJ2-7
CDR3 DNA: TGCAGCGTTGACAGGGGCGCTAAGGAGCAGTACTTC
CDR3 protein: CSVDRGAKEQYF

D gene: .
clone size: few
V gene: TRBV7-2
J gene: TRBJ2-3
CDR3 DNA: TGTGCCAGCAGCCCACGGACCAACGCCGGATACGCGTATTTT
CDR3 protein: CASSPRTNAGYAYF

D gene: .
clone size: .
V gene: TRBV27
J gene: TRBJ2-1
CDR3 DNA: TGTGCCAGCACCGACTGGGTAGCAGGCGTCGATGAGCAGTTCTTC
CDR3 protein: CASTDWVAGVDEQFF

D gene: TRBD2
clone size: .
V gene: TRBV7-8
J gene: TRBJ2-1
CDR3 DNA: TGTGCCAGCAGCTTAGTCGTAGCGGGGGGGTACAATGAGCAGTTCTTC
CDR3 protein: CASSLVVAGGYNEQFF

D gene: .
clone size: .
V gene: TRBV20-1
J gene: TRBJ2-7
CDR3 DNA: TGCAGTGCAAGAGTTATCCAAGGACAGCCCTCCTACGAGCAGTACTTC
CDR3 protein: CSARVIQGQPSYEQYF

D gene: .
clone size: .
V gene: TRBV14
J gene: TRBJ2-3
CDR3 DNA: TGTGCCAGCAGCCAATTCTTTATCGGTCCCACAGATACGCAGTATTTT
CDR3 protein: CASSQFFIGPTDTQYF

D gene: TRBD2
clone size: .
V gene: TRBV9
J gene: TRBJ2-1
CDR3 DNA: TGTGCCAGCAGCGTAGCTAGCGGGACATTAGGCGTCAATGAGCAGTTCTTC
CDR3 protein: CASSVASGTLGVNEQFF

D gene: TRBD2
clone size: .
V gene: TRBV5-1
J gene: TRBJ2-1
CDR3 DNA: TGCGCCAGCAGCGGGACCCCGGGACTAGTTTTTGAGCAGTTCTTC
CDR3 protein: CASSGTPGLVFEQFF

D gene: TRBD1
clone size: .
V gene: TRBV6-2/TRBV6-3
J gene: TRBJ1-5
CDR3 DNA: TGTGCCAGCAAGGACAGGGGCAATCAGCCCCAGCATTTT
CDR3 protein: CASKDRGNQPQHF

D gene: .
clone size: .
V gene: TRBV18
J gene: TRBJ2-3
CDR3 DNA: TGTGCCAGCTCACAAGAACTAGGCGCAGATACGCAGTATTTT
CDR3 protein: CASSQELGADTQYF

D gene: TRBD2
clone size: once
V gene: TRBV6-1
J gene: TRBJ2-5
CDR3 DNA: TGTGCCAGCAGCTTGACTAGCGTCTACTACAATGAGCAGTACTTC
CDR3 protein: CASSLTSVYYNEQYF

D gene: .
clone size: once
V gene: TRBV24-1
J gene: TRBJ2-1
CDR3 DNA: TGTGCCACCAGTGATGGAGGACACAGCTCCTACAATGAGCAGTTCTTC
CDR3 protein: CATSDGGHSSYNEQFF

D gene: .
clone size: once
V gene: TRBV6-2/TRBV6-3
J gene: TRBJ2-2
CDR3 DNA: TGTGCCAGCAGAGGGCCAGGGACCGGGGAGCTGTTTTTT
CDR3 protein: CASRGPGTGELFF